This TCR beta chain was obtained from a study of a mutant IDH1 vaccine in newly diagnosed glioma. In the study overall: Vaccination followed radiotherapy alone by 4-6 weeks, or accompanied temozolomide cycles. Notes on the study in general: Shifts in the top peripheral T cell clonotypes seemed unrelated to pseudoprogression.

The table came from immunoSEQ multiplex PCR; TCRdb's copy has only in-frame clones and leaves some out. The profile covers 110,000 or so clones, with about nine tenths appearing a single time and around 0.6% taken by the ten largest. V lost 6 bases and J lost 4; bases outside the gene matches: 7. Germline CDR1 reads MNHNS; CDR2 reads SASEGT. CDR3 size: 15 residues. The time point was: week 11, during vaccination. Alongside topical imiquimod, each dose of vaccine comprised 300 ug of mutant IDH1 20-mer peptide. To note about this clone: What it binds is not known.

The TCR comes from a woman aged 50 to 60 with glioma. The V call is TRBV6-1, the J call TRBJ2-1; 9 positions agree with TRBD1. Source: PBMCs, taken from a glioma patient whose treatment included an IDH1 peptide vaccine. The CDR3 DNA sequence: TGTGCCAGCAGATTAGGACAGGGGCCTTACAATGAGCAGTTCTTC. This gives the protein CASRLGQGPYNEQFF.